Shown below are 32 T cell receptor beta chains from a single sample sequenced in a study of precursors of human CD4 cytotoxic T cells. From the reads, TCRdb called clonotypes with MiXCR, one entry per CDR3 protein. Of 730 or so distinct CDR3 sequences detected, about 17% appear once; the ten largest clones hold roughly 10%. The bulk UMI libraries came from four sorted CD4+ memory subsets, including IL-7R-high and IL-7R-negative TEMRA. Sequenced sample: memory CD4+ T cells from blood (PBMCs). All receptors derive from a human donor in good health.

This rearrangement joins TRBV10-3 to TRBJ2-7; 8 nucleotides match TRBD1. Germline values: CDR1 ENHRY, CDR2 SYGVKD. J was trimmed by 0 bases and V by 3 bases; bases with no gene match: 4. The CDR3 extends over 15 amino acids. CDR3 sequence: CAISDPGQVSYEQYF. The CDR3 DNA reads TGTGCCATCAGTGACCCGGGACAGGTCTCCTACGAGCAGTACTTC.

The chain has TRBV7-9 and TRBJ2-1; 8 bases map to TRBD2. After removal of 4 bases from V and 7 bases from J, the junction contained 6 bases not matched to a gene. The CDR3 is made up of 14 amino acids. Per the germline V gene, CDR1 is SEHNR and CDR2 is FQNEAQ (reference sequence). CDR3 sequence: CASSWSGSGNEQFF. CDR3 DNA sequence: TGTGCCAGCAGCTGGAGCGGGAGCGGGAATGAGCAGTTCTTC.

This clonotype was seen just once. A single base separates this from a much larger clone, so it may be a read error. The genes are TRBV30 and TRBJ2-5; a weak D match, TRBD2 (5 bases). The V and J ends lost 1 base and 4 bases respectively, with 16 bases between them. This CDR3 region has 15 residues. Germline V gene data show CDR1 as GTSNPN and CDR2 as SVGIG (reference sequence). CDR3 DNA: TGTGCCTGGAGTGCCCTCGATGCGGGCGGAGAGACCCAGTACTTC. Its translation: CAWSALDAGGETQYF. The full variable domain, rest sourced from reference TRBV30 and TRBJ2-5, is SQTIHQWPATLVQPVGSPLSLECTVEGTSNPNLYWYRQAAGRGLQLLFYSVGIGQISSEVPQNLSASRPQDRQFILSSKKLLLSDSGFYLCAWSALDAGGETQYFGPGTRLLVL.

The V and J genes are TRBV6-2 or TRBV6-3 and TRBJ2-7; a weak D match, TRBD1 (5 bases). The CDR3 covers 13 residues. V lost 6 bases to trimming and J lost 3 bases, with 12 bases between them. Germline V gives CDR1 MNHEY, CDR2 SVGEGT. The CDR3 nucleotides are TGTGCCAGCAGCAGCCCGACAGTCTACGAGCAGTACTTC. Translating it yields CASSSPTVYEQYF.

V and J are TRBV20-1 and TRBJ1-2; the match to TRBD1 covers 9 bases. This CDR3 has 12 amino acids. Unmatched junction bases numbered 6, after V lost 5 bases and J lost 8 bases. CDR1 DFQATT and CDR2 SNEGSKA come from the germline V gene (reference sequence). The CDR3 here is CSASGQGRGYTF. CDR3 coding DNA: TGCAGTGCTTCGGGACAGGGTCGCGGCTACACCTTC.

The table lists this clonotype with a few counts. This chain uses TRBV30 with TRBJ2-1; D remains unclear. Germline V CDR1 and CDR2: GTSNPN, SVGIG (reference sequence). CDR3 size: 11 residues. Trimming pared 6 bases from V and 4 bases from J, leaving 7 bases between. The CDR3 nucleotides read TGTGCCTGCGCCGATTACAATGAGCAGTTCTTC. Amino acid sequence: CACADYNEQFF.

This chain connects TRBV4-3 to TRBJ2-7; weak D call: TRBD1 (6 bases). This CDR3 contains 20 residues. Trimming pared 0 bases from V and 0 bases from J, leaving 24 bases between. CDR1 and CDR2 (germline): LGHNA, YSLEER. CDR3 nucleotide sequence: TGCGCCAGCAGCCAAGATTGGGACCTCCTTTTGGGGGCAAGCTCCTACGAGCAGTACTTC. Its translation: CASSQDWDLLLGASSYEQYF.

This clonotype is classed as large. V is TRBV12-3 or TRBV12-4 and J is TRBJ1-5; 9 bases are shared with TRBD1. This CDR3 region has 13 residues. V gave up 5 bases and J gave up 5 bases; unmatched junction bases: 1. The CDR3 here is CASSRQGDQPQHF. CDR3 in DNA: TGTGCCAGCAGTCGACAGGGGGATCAGCCCCAGCATTTT.

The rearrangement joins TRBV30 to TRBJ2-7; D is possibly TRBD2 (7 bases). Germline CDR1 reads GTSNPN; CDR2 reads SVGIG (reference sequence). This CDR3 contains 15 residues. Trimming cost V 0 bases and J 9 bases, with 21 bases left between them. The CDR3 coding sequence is TGTGCCTGGAGTGTACTGGGGGCGGGAGCACTCCGGCAGTACTTC. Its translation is CAWSVLGAGALRQYF.

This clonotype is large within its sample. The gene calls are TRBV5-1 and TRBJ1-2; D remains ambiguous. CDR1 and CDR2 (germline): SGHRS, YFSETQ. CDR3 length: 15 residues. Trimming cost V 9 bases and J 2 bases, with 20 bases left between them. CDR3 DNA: TGCGCCACCTCCTTAGACGGAAGCTTGAACTATGGCTACACCTTC. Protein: CATSLDGSLNYGYTF.

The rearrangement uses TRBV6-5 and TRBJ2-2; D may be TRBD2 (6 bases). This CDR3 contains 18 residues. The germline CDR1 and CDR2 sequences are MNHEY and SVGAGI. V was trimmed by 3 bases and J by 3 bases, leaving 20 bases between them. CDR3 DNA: TGTGCCAGCAGTTATTTTGGCCAAGGGGCTAGCGACACCGGGGAGCTGTTTTTT. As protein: CASSYFGQGASDTGELFF.

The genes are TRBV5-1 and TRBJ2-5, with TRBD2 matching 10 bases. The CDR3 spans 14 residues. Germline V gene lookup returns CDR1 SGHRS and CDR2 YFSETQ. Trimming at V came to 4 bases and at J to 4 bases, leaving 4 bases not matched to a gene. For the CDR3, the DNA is TGCGCCAGCAGCCCTAGCGGGAGCGTAGAGACCCAGTACTTC. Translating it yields CASSPSGSVETQYF.

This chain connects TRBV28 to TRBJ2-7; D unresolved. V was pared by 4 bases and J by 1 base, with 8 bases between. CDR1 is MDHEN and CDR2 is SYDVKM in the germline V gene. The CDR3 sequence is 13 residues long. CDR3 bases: TGTGCCAGCAGTTCCGTAAGGTCCTACGAGCAGTACTTC. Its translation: CASSSVRSYEQYF.

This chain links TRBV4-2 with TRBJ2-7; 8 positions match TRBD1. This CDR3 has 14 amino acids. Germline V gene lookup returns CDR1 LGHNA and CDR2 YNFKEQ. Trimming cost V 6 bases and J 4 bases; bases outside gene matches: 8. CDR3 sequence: CASSLGQGRYEQYF. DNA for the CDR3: TGTGCCAGCAGTCTCGGACAGGGTAGATACGAGCAGTACTTC.

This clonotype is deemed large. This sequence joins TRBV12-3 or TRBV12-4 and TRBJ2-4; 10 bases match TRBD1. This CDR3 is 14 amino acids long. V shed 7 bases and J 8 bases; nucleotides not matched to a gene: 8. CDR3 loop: CASTPTGGADIQYF. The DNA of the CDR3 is TGTGCCAGCACTCCGACAGGGGGCGCGGACATTCAGTACTTC.

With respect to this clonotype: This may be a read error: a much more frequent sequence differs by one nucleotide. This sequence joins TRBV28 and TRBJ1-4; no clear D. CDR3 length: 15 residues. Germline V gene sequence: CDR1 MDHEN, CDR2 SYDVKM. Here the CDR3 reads CASSFGGIGEEKLLF. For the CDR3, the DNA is TGTGCCAGCAGTTTCGGTGGTATTGGTGAAGAAAAACTGTTATTT.

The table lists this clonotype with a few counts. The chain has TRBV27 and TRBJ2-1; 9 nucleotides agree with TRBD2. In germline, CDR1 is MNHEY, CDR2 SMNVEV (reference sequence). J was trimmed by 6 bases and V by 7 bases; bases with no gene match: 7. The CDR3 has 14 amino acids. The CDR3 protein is CASTRSSGANEQFF. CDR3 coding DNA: TGTGCCAGCACTCGGTCTAGCGGGGCCAATGAGCAGTTCTTC.

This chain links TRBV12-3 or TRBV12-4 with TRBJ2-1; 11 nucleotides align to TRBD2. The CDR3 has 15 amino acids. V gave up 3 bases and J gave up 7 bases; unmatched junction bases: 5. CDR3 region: CASSFLAGGVNEQFF. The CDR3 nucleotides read TGTGCCAGCAGTTTTTTAGCGGGAGGGGTTAATGAGCAGTTCTTC.

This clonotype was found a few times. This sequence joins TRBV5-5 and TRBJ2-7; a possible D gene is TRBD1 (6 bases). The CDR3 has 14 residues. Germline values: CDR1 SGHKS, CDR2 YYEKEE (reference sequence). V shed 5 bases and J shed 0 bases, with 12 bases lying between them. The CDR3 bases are TGTGCCAGCAGAGACAGGTCCCGCTCCTACGAGCAGTACTTC. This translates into CASRDRSRSYEQYF.

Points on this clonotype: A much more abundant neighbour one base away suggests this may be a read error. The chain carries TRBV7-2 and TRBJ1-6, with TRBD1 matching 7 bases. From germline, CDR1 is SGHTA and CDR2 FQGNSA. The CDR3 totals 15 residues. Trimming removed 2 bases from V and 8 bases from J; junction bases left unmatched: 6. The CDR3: CASSLRQGAYSPLHF. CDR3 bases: TGTGCCAGCAGCTTAAGACAGGGAGCATATTCACCCCTCCACTTT.

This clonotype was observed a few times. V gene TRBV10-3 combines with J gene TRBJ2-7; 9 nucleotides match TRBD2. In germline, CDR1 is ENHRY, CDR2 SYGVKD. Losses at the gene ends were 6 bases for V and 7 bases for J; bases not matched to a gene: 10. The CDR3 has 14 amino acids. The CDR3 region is CAIRGGGAGGEQYF. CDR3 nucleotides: TGTGCCATCAGGGGCGGAGGAGCGGGAGGAGAGCAGTACTTC.

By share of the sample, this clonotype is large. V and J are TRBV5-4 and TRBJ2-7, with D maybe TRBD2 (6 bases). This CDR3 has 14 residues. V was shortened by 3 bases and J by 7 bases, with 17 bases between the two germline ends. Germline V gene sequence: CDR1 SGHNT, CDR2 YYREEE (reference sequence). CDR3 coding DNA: TGTGCCAGCAGCTCGATCGGGGGAGTGAGAGAGCAGTACTTC. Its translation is CASSSIGGVREQYF.

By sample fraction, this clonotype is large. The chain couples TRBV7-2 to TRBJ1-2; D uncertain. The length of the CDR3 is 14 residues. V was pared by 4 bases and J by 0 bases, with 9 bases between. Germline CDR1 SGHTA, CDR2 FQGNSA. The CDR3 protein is CASSSPTTNYGYTF. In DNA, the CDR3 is TGTGCCAGCAGCTCTCCGACTACTAACTATGGCTACACCTTC. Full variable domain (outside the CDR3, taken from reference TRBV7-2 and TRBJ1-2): GAGVSQSPSNKVTEKGKDVELRCDPISGHTALYWYRQSLGQGLEFLIYFQGNSAPDKSGLPSDRFSAERTGGSVSTLTIQRTQQEDSAVYLCASSSPTTNYGYTFGSGTRLTVV.

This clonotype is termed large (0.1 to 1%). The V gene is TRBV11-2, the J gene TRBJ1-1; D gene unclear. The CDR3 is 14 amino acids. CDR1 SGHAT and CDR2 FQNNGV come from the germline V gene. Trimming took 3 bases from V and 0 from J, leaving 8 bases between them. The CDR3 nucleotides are TGTGCCAGCAGCTTCATTTCTATGAACACTGAAGCTTTCTTT. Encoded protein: CASSFISMNTEAFF.

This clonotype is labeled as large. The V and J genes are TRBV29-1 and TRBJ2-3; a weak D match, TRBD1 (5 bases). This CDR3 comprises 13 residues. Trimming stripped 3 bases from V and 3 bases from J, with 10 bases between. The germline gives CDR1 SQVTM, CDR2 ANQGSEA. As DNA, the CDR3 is TGCAGCGTTGAGGGCAGGGCAACAGATACGCAGTATTTT. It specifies CSVEGRATDTQYF.

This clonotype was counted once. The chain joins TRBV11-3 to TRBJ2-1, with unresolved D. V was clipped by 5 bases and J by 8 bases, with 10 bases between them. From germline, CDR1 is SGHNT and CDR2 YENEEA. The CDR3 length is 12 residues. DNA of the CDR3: TGTGCCAGCAGCCGAAACGTAGATGAGCAGTTCTTC. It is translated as CASSRNVDEQFF. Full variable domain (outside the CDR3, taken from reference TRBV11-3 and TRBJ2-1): EAGVVQSPRYKIIEKKQPVAFWCNPISGHNTLYWYLQNLGQGPELLIRYENEEAVDDSQLPKDRFSAERLKGVDSTLKIQPAELGDSAVYLCASSRNVDEQFFGPGTRLTVL.

CDR3 loop: CASSTWDSETQYF. The DNA of the CDR3 is TGTGCCAGCAGCACCTGGGACTCAGAGACCCAGTACTTC. The gene calls are TRBV7-2 and TRBJ2-5; perhaps TRBD2 as D (6 bases). Germline CDR1 is SGHTA and CDR2 is FQGNSA. There are 13 residues in the CDR3. Trimming shortened V by 5 bases and J by 4 bases, and 11 bases separated the two germline ends.

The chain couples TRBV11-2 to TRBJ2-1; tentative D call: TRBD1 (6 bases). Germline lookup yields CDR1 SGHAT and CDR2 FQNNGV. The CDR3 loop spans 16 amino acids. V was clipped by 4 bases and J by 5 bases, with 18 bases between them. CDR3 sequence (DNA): TGTGCCAGCAGCTCAGGCCCAGACAGGTTAAACAATGAGCAGTTCTTC. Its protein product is CASSSGPDRLNNEQFF. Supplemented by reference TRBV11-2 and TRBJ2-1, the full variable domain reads EAGVAQSPRYKIIEKRQSVAFWCNPISGHATLYWYQQILGQGPKLLIQFQNNGVVDDSQLPKDRFSAERLKGVDSTLKIQPAKLEDSAVYLCASSSGPDRLNNEQFFGPGTRLTVL.

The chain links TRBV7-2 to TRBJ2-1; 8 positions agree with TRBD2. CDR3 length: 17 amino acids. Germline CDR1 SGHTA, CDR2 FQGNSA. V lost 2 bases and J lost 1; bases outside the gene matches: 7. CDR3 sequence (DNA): TGTGCCAGCAGCTTATCGAGCGGGAGTATGTCCTACAATGAGCAGTTCTTC. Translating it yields CASSLSSGSMSYNEQFF.

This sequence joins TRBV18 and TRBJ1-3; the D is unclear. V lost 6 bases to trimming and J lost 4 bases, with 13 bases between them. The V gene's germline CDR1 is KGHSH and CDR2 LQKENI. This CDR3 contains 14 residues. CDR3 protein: CASSLDQQGNTIYF. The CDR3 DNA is TGTGCCAGCTCCCTGGACCAGCAGGGAAACACCATATATTTT.

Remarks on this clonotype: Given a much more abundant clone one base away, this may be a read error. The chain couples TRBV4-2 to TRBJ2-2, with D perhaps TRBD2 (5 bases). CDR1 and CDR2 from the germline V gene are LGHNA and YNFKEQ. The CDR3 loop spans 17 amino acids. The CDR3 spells CASSLFWVGKNTGEQFF. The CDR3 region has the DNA TGTGCCAGCAGCCTTTTTTGGGTCGGAAAGAACACCGGGGAGCAGTTTTTT.

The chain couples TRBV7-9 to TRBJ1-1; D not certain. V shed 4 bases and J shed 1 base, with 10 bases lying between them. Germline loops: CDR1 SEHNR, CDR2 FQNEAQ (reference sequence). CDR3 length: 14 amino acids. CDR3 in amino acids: CASSSTPGNTEAFF. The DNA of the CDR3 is TGTGCCAGCAGCTCCACACCAGGGAACACTGAAGCTTTCTTT. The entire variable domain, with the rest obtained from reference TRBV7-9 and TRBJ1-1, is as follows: DTGVSQNPRHKITKRGQNVTFRCDPISEHNRLYWYRQTLGQGPEFLTYFQNEAQLEKSRLLSDRFSAERPKGSFSTLEIQRTEQGDSAMYLCASSSTPGNTEAFFGQGTRLTVV.